The source of this TCR beta chain is a study of siplizumab effects on memory and regulatory T cells. General study results and limits: No more than a minor fraction of alloreactive clones could be traced back to unstimulated subsets. Mappable alloreactive CD4+ clones were on average approximately 72% Treg-derived with siplizumab, about 26% in controls. Siplizumab caused a significant drop in alloreactive sequences traceable to unstimulated CD4+ memory cells.

Only in-frame clones appear in the TCRdb table, and some are missing; sequencing was by immunoSEQ multiplex PCR. The data show approximately 90,000 clones, with about 94% seen just once and roughly 0.3% held by the top ten. Turning to this clone: Its cognate antigen is unknown.

The CDR3 loop spans 13 amino acids. In germline, CDR1 is SQVTM, CDR2 ANQGSEA. With 8 bases removed from V and 0 bases from J, the gap between germline ends came to 11 bases. The chain recombines TRBV29-1 with TRBJ1-3; D may be TRBD1 (6 bases). Sequenced material: non-Treg CD4+ T cells sorted from blood. This clonotype originated in a human donor in good health. The CDR3 sequence: CSTGDTSGNTIYF. The CDR3 DNA reads as TGCAGCACGGGGGACACCTCTGGAAACACCATATATTTT.